The 21 T cell receptor beta chains in this list originate from one sample, sequenced in a study of blood T cell repertoires in COVID-19. The assay was immunoSEQ multiplex PCR, and TCRdb's table has in-frame clones only and misses some. The table includes over 75,000 clones, roughly 84% detected once. Sequences were obtained from peripheral blood. Source of these receptors: a woman aged 80 or over with acute or convalescent COVID-19.

The chain combines TRBV28 with TRBJ2-7, with a tentative D call TRBD2 (7 bases). V lost 7 bases and J lost 4, with 20 bases in between. Germline CDR1 MDHEN, CDR2 SYDVKM. The CDR3 contains 15 residues. This chain's CDR3 is CASTSRGGASYEQYF. The CDR3 DNA reads TGTGCCAGCACATCCCGAGGGGGGGCGTCTTACGAGCAGTACTTC.

The chain joins TRBV10-3 to TRBJ2-1; D perhaps matches TRBD2 (6 bases). Looked up from germline, CDR1 is ENHRY and CDR2 is SYGVKD. Between the trimmed V and J ends, which lost 4 bases and 0 bases, there was a span of 10 bases. This CDR3 region has 15 residues. The DNA for the CDR3 is TGTGCCATCAGTGGGGACTTAAGCTCCTACAATGAGCAGTTCTTC. It codes for CAISGDLSSYNEQFF.

This clone was counted once. The chain links TRBV4-1 to TRBJ1-5; D gene unclear. Trimming left V 4 bases short and J 6 bases short, with 16 bases between. The CDR3 contains 15 residues. Per the germline V gene, CDR1 is MGHRA and CDR2 is YSYEKL. CDR3: CASSPQVTVFQPQHF. DNA for the CDR3: TGCGCCAGCAGCCCCCAAGTAACAGTGTTTCAGCCCCAGCATTTT.

V usage is TRBV18 and J usage is TRBJ1-6; 7 nucleotides line up with TRBD1. V shed 5 bases, J shed 7 bases, and the junction held 5 bases outside the gene matches. The CDR3 sequence is 14 residues long. Germline V gene lookup returns CDR1 KGHSH and CDR2 LQKENI. This CDR3 is CASSADRRNSPLHF. The CDR3 coding sequence is TGTGCCAGCTCAGCGGACAGGAGAAATTCACCCCTCCACTTT.

V and J are TRBV5-1 and TRBJ2-3, with 8 bases matching TRBD1. CDR1 SGHRS and CDR2 YFSETQ come from the germline V gene. J lost 8 bases, V lost 6 bases, and 11 bases had no gene match. This CDR3 spans 14 amino acids. CDR3 bases: TGCGCCAGCAAACTCCAGGGGGCTCAAGGTACGCAGTATTTT. Amino acid sequence: CASKLQGAQGTQYF.

This chain links TRBV7-2 with TRBJ2-5, with D unclear. V lost 4 bases and J lost 5, with 5 bases in between. Germline CDR1 and CDR2: SGHTA and FQGNSA. The CDR3 runs 11 residues. This chain's CDR3 is CASSSLETQYF. The DNA for the CDR3 is TGTGCCAGCAGCTCCCTGGAGACCCAGTACTTC.

This chain connects TRBV18 to TRBJ1-1; the D gene is possibly TRBD1 (6 bases). There are 15 residues in the CDR3. Germline CDR1 is KGHSH and CDR2 is LQKENI. V lost 5 bases and J 0 bases, leaving 13 bases between the germline ends. DNA for the CDR3: TGTGCCAGCTCAAAGGGAACAGGGATGAACACTGAAGCTTTCTTT. Protein sequence: CASSKGTGMNTEAFF.

The chain employs TRBV24-1 and TRBJ2-1, with D possibly being TRBD1 (6 bases). Trimming took off 4 bases at V and 5 bases at J, with 17 bases between the two ends. This CDR3 spans 16 amino acids. Germline-derived CDR1 and CDR2 are KGHDR and SFDVKD. CDR3 coding DNA: TGTGCCACCAGTGACCGGACCGGGACACTTAACAATGAGCAGTTCTTC. Protein sequence: CATSDRTGTLNNEQFF.

V and J are TRBV6-5 and TRBJ2-7, with 7 bases lining up with TRBD1. Trimming removed 4 bases from V and 2 bases from J; junction bases left unmatched: 8. This CDR3 is built from 15 residues. Germline V gene sequence: CDR1 MNHEY, CDR2 SVGAGI. The CDR3 nucleotides are TGTGCCAGCAGTTCGACAGGGACAAAGGCCTACGAGCAGTACTTC. This encodes CASSSTGTKAYEQYF.

V usage is TRBV7-9 and J usage is TRBJ1-3; D may be TRBD1 (5 bases). The CDR3 loop spans 15 amino acids. In germline, CDR1 is SEHNR, CDR2 FQNEAQ (reference sequence). Trimming cost V 7 bases and J 0 bases, with 13 bases left between them. The CDR3 DNA follows: TGTGCCAGCATCCCGGACATTTACTCTGGAAACACCATATATTTT. Residues: CASIPDIYSGNTIYF.

The chain is built from TRBV29-1 and TRBJ2-3; TRBD2 agrees at 7 bases. Per the germline V gene, CDR1 is SQVTM and CDR2 is ANQGSEA. This CDR3 spans 14 amino acids. V lost 7 bases to trimming and J lost 3 bases; unmatched junction nucleotides: 10. The CDR3 region has the DNA TGCAGCGCCCCATGGGGGGGACGAACAGATACGCAGTATTTT. Translation gives CSAPWGGRTDTQYF.

CDR3 nucleotides: TGTGCCAGTAGTATAGTAATTAACTATGGCTACACCTTC. Translation: CASSIVINYGYTF. The genes are TRBV19 and TRBJ1-2, with D unclear. V dropped 1 base and J dropped 1 base, with 4 bases sitting between them. CDR1 and CDR2 (germline): LNHDA, SQIVND (reference sequence). This CDR3 is built from 13 residues.

The CDR3, as DNA: TGTGCTAGTGCCTTAGCGGGGACCTACAATGAGCAGTTCTTC. It yields the protein CASALAGTYNEQFF. The V gene is TRBV12-5, the J gene TRBJ2-1, with 8 bases lining up with TRBD2. This CDR3 region has 14 residues. Germline V CDR1 and CDR2: LGHNT, FRNRAP. The junction had 4 bases not matched to a gene; V was cut back by 7 bases and J by 2 bases.

The V and J genes are TRBV5-6 and TRBJ2-1; D remains ambiguous. CDR1 SGHDT and CDR2 YYEEEE come from the germline V gene. This CDR3 region has 13 residues. V lost 4 bases and J lost 4, with 9 bases in between. The CDR3 nucleotides are TGTGCCAGCAGCCGAGTCGGTTACAATGAGCAGTTCTTC. Translated: CASSRVGYNEQFF.

V usage is TRBV5-1 and J usage is TRBJ1-2, with 7 bases identical to TRBD1. Germline V CDR1 and CDR2: SGHRS, YFSETQ. This CDR3 has 15 amino acids. The V gene end was trimmed by 4 bases and the J gene end by 2 bases; junction bases not matched to a gene: 8. CDR3 in DNA: TGCGCCAGCAGCCCCGCCAAGGGGGCCAACTATGGCTACACCTTC. Protein sequence: CASSPAKGANYGYTF.

The chain joins TRBV7-2 to TRBJ1-4; D might be TRBD1 (5 bases). Germline V CDR1 and CDR2: SGHTA, FQGNSA. This CDR3 has 16 amino acids. Trimming stripped 6 bases from V and 5 bases from J, with 19 bases between. The CDR3 loop is CASSSTRAGRNEKLFF. Written as DNA, the CDR3 is TGTGCCAGCAGTTCGACCCGGGCAGGGCGAAATGAAAAACTGTTTTTT.

J is TRBJ1-4 and V is TRBV5-5; D is possibly TRBD1 (6 bases). The CDR3 sequence is 13 residues long. The germline V and J ends were trimmed by 4 bases and 8 bases, with 12 bases remaining between them. CDR1 is SGHKS, CDR2 YYEKEE, per germline (reference sequence). Here the CDR3 reads CASSGGDIEKLFF. Written as DNA, the CDR3 is TGTGCCAGCAGCGGGGGGGACATAGAAAAACTGTTTTTT. The variable domain in full, completed from reference TRBV5-5 and TRBJ1-4, reads DAGVTQSPTHLIKTRGQQVTLRCSPISGHKSVSWYQQVLGQGPQFIFQYYEKEERGRGNFPDRFSARQFPNYSSELNVNALLLGDSALYLCASSGGDIEKLFFGSGTQLSVL.

The V gene is TRBV27, the J gene TRBJ2-7, with a tentative D call TRBD1 (5 bases). Germline-derived CDR1 and CDR2 are MNHEY and SMNVEV (reference sequence). V lost 3 bases and J 7 bases, leaving 13 bases between the germline ends. The CDR3 spans 13 residues. In DNA, the CDR3 is TGTGCCAGCAGTTTCGGTATCCGGACAGAGCAGTACTTC. Amino acids: CASSFGIRTEQYF.

The chain employs TRBV29-1 and TRBJ2-7; D uncertain. V was pared by 8 bases and J by 8 bases, with 16 bases between. CDR1 and CDR2 from the germline V gene are SQVTM and ANQGSEA. The CDR3 is 11 residues long. The CDR3 loop reads CSTSMGFQQYF. The CDR3 nucleotides are TGCAGCACTTCGATGGGCTTCCAGCAGTACTTC.

The V and J genes are TRBV7-8 and TRBJ2-2; D gene unclear. The V gene lost 5 bases and the J gene lost 6 bases, with 13 bases spanning the gap. Germline V gene sequence: CDR1 SGHVS, CDR2 FQNEAQ. The CDR3 is 14 amino acids. As DNA, the CDR3 is TGTGCCAGCAGCATGGTAGATTATGCCGGGGAGCTGTTTTTT. This sequence encodes CASSMVDYAGELFF.

CDR3 loop: CASSSWNTGELFF. The CDR3 DNA sequence: TGTGCCAGCAGTTCTTGGAACACCGGGGAGCTGTTTTTT. The chain recombines TRBV6-2 or TRBV6-3 with TRBJ2-2; D ambiguous. Germline V lookup: CDR1 MNHEY, CDR2 SVGEGT. V was clipped by 4 bases and J by 1 base, with 4 bases between them. CDR3 length: 13 residues.